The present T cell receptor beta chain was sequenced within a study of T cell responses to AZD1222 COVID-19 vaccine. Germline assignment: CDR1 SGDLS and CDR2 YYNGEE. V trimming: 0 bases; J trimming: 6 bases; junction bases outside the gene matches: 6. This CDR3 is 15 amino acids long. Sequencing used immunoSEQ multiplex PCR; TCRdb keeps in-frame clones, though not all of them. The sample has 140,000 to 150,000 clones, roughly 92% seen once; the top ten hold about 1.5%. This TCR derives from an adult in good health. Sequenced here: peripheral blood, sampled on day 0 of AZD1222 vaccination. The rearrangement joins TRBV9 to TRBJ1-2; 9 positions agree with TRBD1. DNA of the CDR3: TGTGCCAGCAGCGTAGAGGGACAGGGTCTTCATGGCTACACCTTC. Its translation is CASSVEGQGLHGYTF.